The 32 T cell receptor beta chains below come from one sample, sequenced in a study of identical twins. In TCRdb, the 5' RACE reads were re-called with MiXCR into one record per CDR3 protein. The table has roughly 690,000 distinct CDR3 sequences, 6.1% seen once. Sequences were obtained from naive T cells sorted from blood. The origin of the receptors is a man aged 18-30 years in good health.

This clonotype was counted ten times or more. The chain combines TRBV6-2 or TRBV6-3 with TRBJ2-1; D assignment may be TRBD1 or TRBD2 (5 bases each). Trimming left V 0 bases short and J 7 bases short, with 19 bases between. CDR1 is MNHEY and CDR2 is SVGEGT in the germline V gene. This CDR3 contains 17 residues. The CDR3 sequence is CASSYSGLRLPPNEQFF. CDR3 nucleotides: TGTGCCAGCAGTTACTCGGGGCTGCGACTACCCCCGAATGAGCAGTTCTTC.

J is TRBJ2-2 and V is TRBV12-5; TRBD1 agrees at 10 bases. Germline V CDR1 and CDR2: LGHNT, FRNRAP. Trimming at V came to 6 bases and at J to 3 bases, leaving 7 bases not matched to a gene. The CDR3 extends over 16 amino acids. CDR3 nucleotides: TGTGCTAGTGGCCTCGACAGGGGGCCCCACACCGGGGAGCTGTTTTTT. This codes for CASGLDRGPHTGELFF.

This clonotype has more than one count but fewer than ten. The rearrangement joins TRBV7-3 to TRBJ2-2, with D perhaps TRBD1 (6 bases). V was cut by 4 bases and J by 4 bases, with 13 bases left in between. CDR1 is SGHTA, CDR2 FQGTGA, per germline. The CDR3 sequence is 15 residues long. In DNA, the CDR3 is TGTGCCAGCAGCTCCCAGGGGCGGAGCACCGGGGAGCTGTTTTTT. Its translation: CASSSQGRSTGELFF.

V usage is TRBV7-9 and J usage is TRBJ2-5; D is unclear. The V end was cut by 8 bases, the J end by 4 bases, with 11 bases between. The CDR3 runs to 12 residues. Germline values: CDR1 SEHNR, CDR2 FQNEAQ (reference sequence). The CDR3 is CASDGQLETQYF. CDR3 DNA: TGTGCCAGCGACGGGCAACTAGAGACCCAGTACTTC.

This clonotype has ten or more counts. V usage is TRBV4-3 and J usage is TRBJ2-7; 9 nucleotides agree with TRBD2. Germline V lookup: CDR1 LGHNA, CDR2 YSLEER. Losses at the gene ends were 0 bases for V and 5 bases for J; bases not matched to a gene: 5. The CDR3 consists of 15 residues. The CDR3 nucleotides read TGCGCCAGCAGCCAAGATTGGCTAGCGGGAAACGAGCAGTACTTC. Its protein product is CASSQDWLAGNEQYF.

The table lists this clonotype with many counts. The chain employs TRBV7-6 and TRBJ1-1, with D hard to call. The germline V gene encodes CDR1 SGHVS and CDR2 FNYEAQ. This CDR3 has 16 amino acids. V lost 5 bases to trimming and J lost 1 base, with 17 bases between them. The DNA of the CDR3 is TGTGCCAGCAGCAAAGGCCGGGTGACCCAGAACACTGAAGCTTTCTTT. Translated, it gives CASSKGRVTQNTEAFF.

This clonotype turned up a few times. This chain links TRBV6-5 with TRBJ2-2; D uncertain. CDR1 is MNHEY, CDR2 SVGAGI, per germline. The V and J ends lost 0 bases and 4 bases respectively, with 15 bases between them. The CDR3 contains 17 residues. In DNA form, the CDR3 reads TGTGCCAGCAGTTACTCTTTCACCATAGACACCACCGGGGAGCTGTTTTTT. It encodes CASSYSFTIDTTGELFF.

At least ten counts were recorded for this clonotype. This sequence joins TRBV5-1 and TRBJ2-3; 10 bases fit TRBD2. V lost 3 bases to trimming and J lost 5 bases; unmatched junction nucleotides: 15. The CDR3 consists of 18 residues. CDR1 and CDR2 (germline): SGHRS, YFSETQ. CDR3 sequence reads: CASSSVPPLAGDRDTQYF. In DNA form, the CDR3 reads TGCGCCAGCAGCTCGGTCCCTCCCCTAGCGGGAGACAGAGATACGCAGTATTTT.

This clonotype turned up a few times. This sequence joins TRBV11-2 and TRBJ1-4; TRBD1 is a possible D gene (6 bases). Germline CDR1 and CDR2: SGHAT and FQNNGV. This CDR3 has 15 amino acids. The V end lost 4 bases, the J end lost 8 bases, and 17 bases lay between the germline ends. The CDR3 reads CASSSPGGLREKLFF. As DNA, the CDR3 is TGTGCCAGCAGCTCCCCCGGGGGGCTACGCGAAAAACTGTTTTTT. Complete variable domain (other parts from reference TRBV11-2 and TRBJ1-4): EAGVAQSPRYKIIEKRQSVAFWCNPISGHATLYWYQQILGQGPKLLIQFQNNGVVDDSQLPKDRFSAERLKGVDSTLKIQPAKLEDSAVYLCASSSPGGLREKLFFGSGTQLSVL.

As concerns this clonotype: A much larger clone is a single base away; this may be a read error. The chain uses TRBV28 and TRBJ2-7; 7 bases line up with TRBD1. From germline, CDR1 is MDHEN and CDR2 SYDVKM. The CDR3 totals 13 residues. The CDR3 loop is CSSIGTESYEQYF. CDR3 bases: TGTTCCAGCATCGGGACAGAATCCTACGAGCAGTACTTC.

The chain recombines TRBV6-5 with TRBJ2-1; 9 bases are shared with TRBD2. Germline V lookup: CDR1 MNHEY, CDR2 SVGAGI. Trimming removed 3 bases from V and 4 bases from J; junction bases left unmatched: 4. The CDR3 totals 15 residues. The CDR3 protein is CASSYDSGSYNEQFF. Written as DNA, the CDR3 is TGTGCCAGCAGTTATGATAGCGGGAGTTACAATGAGCAGTTCTTC.

At least ten counts were recorded for this clonotype. The rearrangement uses TRBV29-1 and TRBJ1-2; a weak D match, TRBD1 (6 bases). The germline V gene encodes CDR1 SQVTM and CDR2 ANQGSEA. V was clipped by 4 bases and J by 4 bases, with 10 bases between them. The CDR3 is made up of 12 amino acids. The DNA for the CDR3 is TGCAGCGTTGCCCGGGGGGCCTATGGCTACACCTTC. Its protein is CSVARGAYGYTF.

This clonotype has at least ten counts. This chain links TRBV12-3 or TRBV12-4 with TRBJ2-1; D ambiguous. The CDR3 contains 12 residues. V was pared by 6 bases and J by 5 bases, with 8 bases between. The CDR3 protein is CASSTFDNEQFF. CDR3 DNA: TGTGCCAGCAGCACGTTCGACAATGAGCAGTTCTTC.

This clonotype was detected a few times. The chain links TRBV7-8 to TRBJ2-2; D possibly corresponds to TRBD1 (6 bases). The length of the CDR3 is 16 residues. V was clipped by 2 bases and J by 2 bases, with 12 bases between them. Germline V CDR1 and CDR2: SGHVS, FQNEAQ. The CDR3 sequence is CASSLNAGVNTGELFF. CDR3 DNA sequence: TGTGCCAGCAGCTTAAACGCAGGGGTAAACACCGGGGAGCTGTTTTTT.

This clonotype was recorded at least ten times. This rearrangement joins TRBV5-1 to TRBJ1-1, with D perhaps TRBD1 (6 bases). This CDR3 region has 14 residues. V was cut by 0 bases and J by 3 bases, with 9 bases left in between. Germline CDR1 reads SGHRS; CDR2 reads YFSETQ. CDR3 nucleotide sequence: TGCGCCAGCAGCTTGGACCAGGGGTACACTGAAGCTTTCTTT. Protein: CASSLDQGYTEAFF.

In this sample, this clonotype turned up many times. The chain employs TRBV6-1 and TRBJ1-1; D not certain. The V end lost 0 bases, the J end lost 5 bases, and 10 bases lay between the germline ends. This CDR3 is 14 amino acids long. The V gene's germline CDR1 is MNHNS and CDR2 SASEGT. CDR3 region: CASSEAMTSTEAFF. The CDR3 DNA sequence: TGTGCCAGCAGTGAAGCGATGACCTCTACTGAAGCTTTCTTT.

This clonotype occurred many times. The chain carries TRBV12-3 or TRBV12-4 and TRBJ2-3; 15 bases align to TRBD2. The V gene end was trimmed by 3 bases and the J gene end by 1 base; junction bases not matched to a gene: 8. This CDR3 has 19 residues. The CDR3 loop reads CASSLKGLAGGPGTDTQYF. For the CDR3, the DNA is TGTGCCAGCAGTTTGAAAGGACTAGCGGGAGGGCCTGGCACAGATACGCAGTATTTT.

There are many counts of this clonotype. This chain joins TRBV29-1 and TRBJ2-7; the D gene is possibly TRBD1 (5 bases). V gave up 3 bases and J gave up 6 bases, with 15 bases separating them. CDR3 length: 13 residues. The germline gives CDR1 SQVTM, CDR2 ANQGSEA. The CDR3 DNA reads as TGCAGCGTTGACACAGGACACCAGTTCGAGCAGTACTTC. Its translation is CSVDTGHQFEQYF.

The V gene is TRBV3-1, the J gene TRBJ2-7, with D perhaps TRBD2 (5 bases). V was pared by 1 base and J by 3 bases, with 19 bases between. The CDR3 length is 17 residues. The germline V gene has CDR1 LGHDT and CDR2 YNNKEL (reference sequence). In DNA, the CDR3 is TGTGCCAGCAGCCAAGCCTTAGGCGGGCCATTTATCTACGAGCAGTACTTC. It translates to CASSQALGGPFIYEQYF.

This clonotype has more than one count but fewer than ten. The V and J genes are TRBV27 and TRBJ2-1, with TRBD1 identical over 7 bases. Germline CDR1 and CDR2: MNHEY and SMNVEV (reference sequence). There are 16 residues in the CDR3. Trimming took 1 base from V and 8 from J; bases not matched to a gene: 11. Written as DNA, the CDR3 is TGTGCCAGCAGTTTATTTTCAGCAGGGGGTAGCGATGAGCAGTTCTTC. Protein product: CASSLFSAGGSDEQFF.

Notes on this clonotype: Given a much more abundant clone one base away, this may be a read error. This sequence joins TRBV6-4 and TRBJ2-1; a weak D match, TRBD2 (6 bases). V was shortened by 6 bases and J by 9 bases, with 18 bases between the two germline ends. The CDR3 totals 14 residues. CDR1 is MRHNA and CDR2 is SNTAGT in the germline V gene. The CDR3 loop reads CASRRHAGMGEQFF. The CDR3, as DNA: TGTGCCAGCAGGAGGCATGCGGGAATGGGTGAGCAGTTCTTC.

This clonotype was recorded many times. The chain recombines TRBV7-2 with TRBJ2-3; TRBD2 matches 8 bases. Looked up from germline, CDR1 is SGHTA and CDR2 is FQGNSA. J gave up 7 bases and V 3 bases, and 9 bases lay outside the gene matches. The length of the CDR3 is 15 residues. The CDR3 is CASSFTGGQGNTQYF. The CDR3 nucleotides read TGTGCCAGCAGCTTCACGGGAGGGCAAGGAAATACGCAGTATTTT.

This clonotype was counted a few times. The chain has TRBV9 and TRBJ2-2; D is unclear. Trimming removed 2 bases from V and 1 base from J, with 9 bases in between. The CDR3 consists of 15 residues. Per germline, CDR1 SGDLS and CDR2 YYNGEE. As DNA, the CDR3 is TGTGCCAGCAGCGTCGGCGGATTGAACACCGGGGAGCTGTTTTTT. It specifies CASSVGGLNTGELFF.

This clonotype was seen ten or more times. Here the CDR3 DNA reads TGTGCCAGCCACTTCGACGGGAGCTCCTACAATGAGCAGTTCTTC. Translated, it gives CASHFDGSSYNEQFF. The chain carries TRBV7-8 and TRBJ2-1; possible D gene TRBD2, 6 bases. The CDR3 runs 15 residues. The germline V gene encodes CDR1 SGHVS and CDR2 FQNEAQ. V was pared by 8 bases and J by 0 bases, with 14 bases between. Full variable domain (missing parts from reference TRBV7-8 and TRBJ2-1): GAGVSQSPRYKVAKRGQDVALRCDPISGHVSLFWYQQALGQGPEFLTYFQNEAQLDKSGLPSDRFFAERPEGSVSTLKIQRTQQEDSAVYLCASHFDGSSYNEQFFGPGTRLTVL.

V usage is TRBV7-2 and J usage is TRBJ2-1, with D hard to call. Per the germline V gene, CDR1 is SGHTA and CDR2 is FQGNSA. The CDR3 contains 14 residues. V lost 4 bases and J lost 8, with 15 bases in between. The CDR3, as DNA: TGTGCCAGCAGCTCTATGCAGAAGGTTGATGAGCAGTTCTTC. This sequence encodes CASSSMQKVDEQFF.

The genes are TRBV3-1 and TRBJ2-4, with 9 bases aligning to TRBD1. The CDR3 runs to 19 residues. Germline values: CDR1 LGHDT, CDR2 YNNKEL (reference sequence). V was clipped by 4 bases and J by 0 bases; unmatched bases: 13. In DNA form, the CDR3 reads TGTGCCAGCAGCCGACCGGGACAGGGAGGAGAAATAGCCAAAAACATTCAGTACTTC. Amino acid sequence: CASSRPGQGGEIAKNIQYF.

This chain joins TRBV28 and TRBJ2-7, with TRBD2 matching 8 bases. Looked up from germline, CDR1 is MDHEN and CDR2 is SYDVKM. V trimming: 2 bases; J trimming: 7 bases; junction bases outside the gene matches: 10. This CDR3 is built from 15 residues. This chain's CDR3 is CASSLTKAGVGEQYF. CDR3 in DNA: TGTGCCAGCAGTTTAACCAAAGCGGGAGTAGGTGAGCAGTACTTC.

This clonotype was observed at least ten times. The V gene is TRBV4-3, the J gene TRBJ2-5; D is undetermined. Germline loops: CDR1 LGHNA, CDR2 YSLEER. The CDR3 totals 14 residues. Trimming stripped 1 base from V and 5 bases from J, with 11 bases between. CDR3 loop: CASSQGRFSETQYF. The CDR3 bases are TGCGCCAGCAGCCAAGGGAGATTCAGCGAGACCCAGTACTTC.

This clonotype was found many times. V gene TRBV4-3 combines with J gene TRBJ2-1; 13 nucleotides align to TRBD2. The trim removed 4 bases at V and 9 bases at J, leaving 6 bases unmatched. This CDR3 is built from 15 residues. Looked up from germline, CDR1 is LGHNA and CDR2 is YSLEER. CDR3 DNA sequence: TGCGCCAGCAGCCTCGACACTAGCGGGAGGGTTGAGCAGTTCTTC. Its protein is CASSLDTSGRVEQFF.

The chain links TRBV2 to TRBJ1-2, with unresolved D. Germline V gene sequence: CDR1 SNHLY, CDR2 FYNNEI. Trimming removed 6 bases from V and 1 base from J, with 15 bases in between. This CDR3 contains 15 residues. The DNA of the CDR3 is TGTGCCAGCAGACTTTCCAGATTCTTTAACTATGGCTACACCTTC. It codes for CASRLSRFFNYGYTF.

The chain has TRBV6-1 and TRBJ2-2; TRBD1 might be the D (6 bases). Trimming shortened V by 6 bases and J by 4 bases, and 12 bases separated the two germline ends. From germline, CDR1 is MNHNS and CDR2 SASEGT. CDR3 length: 14 amino acids. The chain's CDR3 is CASRNRASTGELFF. In DNA, the CDR3 is TGTGCCAGCAGGAACAGGGCAAGCACCGGGGAGCTGTTTTTT.

This clonotype appeared a few times. The chain carries TRBV20-1 and TRBJ2-3; tentative D call: TRBD2 (6 bases). The CDR3 has 16 amino acids. The germline V gene has CDR1 DFQATT and CDR2 SNEGSKA (reference sequence). V lost 3 bases, J lost 0 bases, and 16 bases lay in between. CDR3 bases: TGCAGTGCTAGGGCAAAACCGGGACTTAGCACAGATACGCAGTATTTT. This gives the protein CSARAKPGLSTDTQYF.